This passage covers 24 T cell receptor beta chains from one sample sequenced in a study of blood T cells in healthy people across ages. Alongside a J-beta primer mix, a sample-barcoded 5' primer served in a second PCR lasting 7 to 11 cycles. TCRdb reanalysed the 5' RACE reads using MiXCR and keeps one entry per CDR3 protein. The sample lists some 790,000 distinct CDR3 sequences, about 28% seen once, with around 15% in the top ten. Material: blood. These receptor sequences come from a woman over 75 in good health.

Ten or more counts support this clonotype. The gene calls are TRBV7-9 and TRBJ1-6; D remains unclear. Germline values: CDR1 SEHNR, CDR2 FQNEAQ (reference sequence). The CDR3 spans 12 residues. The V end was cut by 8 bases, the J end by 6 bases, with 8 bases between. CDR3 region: CASAAPNSPLHF. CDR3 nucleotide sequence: TGTGCCAGCGCTGCCCCTAATTCACCCCTCCACTTT.

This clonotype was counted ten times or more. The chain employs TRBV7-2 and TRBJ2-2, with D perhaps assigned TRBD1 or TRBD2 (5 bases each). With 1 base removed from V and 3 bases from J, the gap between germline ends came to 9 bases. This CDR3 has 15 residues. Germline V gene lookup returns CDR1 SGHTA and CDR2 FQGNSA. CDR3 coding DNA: TGTGCCAGCAGCTTAGGGGGGTCATACACCGGGGAGCTGTTTTTT. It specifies CASSLGGSYTGELFF.

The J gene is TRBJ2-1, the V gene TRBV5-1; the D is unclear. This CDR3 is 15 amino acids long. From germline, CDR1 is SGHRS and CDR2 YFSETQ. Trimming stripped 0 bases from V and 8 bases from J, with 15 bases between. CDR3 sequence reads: CASSLEELRRDEQFF. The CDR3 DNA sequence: TGCGCCAGCAGCTTGGAAGAGCTCCGTCGGGATGAGCAGTTCTTC. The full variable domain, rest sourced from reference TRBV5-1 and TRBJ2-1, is KAGVTQTPRYLIKTRGQQVTLSCSPISGHRSVSWYQQTPGQGLQFLFEYFSETQRNKGNFPGRFSGRQFSNSRSEMNVSTLELGDSALYLCASSLEELRRDEQFFGPGTRLTVL.

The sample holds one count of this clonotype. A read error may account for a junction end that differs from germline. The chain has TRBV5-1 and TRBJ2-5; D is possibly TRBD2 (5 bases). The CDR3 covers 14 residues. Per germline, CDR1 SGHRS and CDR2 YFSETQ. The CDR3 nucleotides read TGCGCCAGCAGCTTGGCAACAGCTCGGGGTGAGCAGTATTTC. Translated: CASSLATARGEQYF.

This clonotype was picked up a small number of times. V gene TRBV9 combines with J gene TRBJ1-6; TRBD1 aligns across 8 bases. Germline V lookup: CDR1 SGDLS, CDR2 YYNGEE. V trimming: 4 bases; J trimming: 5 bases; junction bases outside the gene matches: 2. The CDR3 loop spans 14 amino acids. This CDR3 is CASSKGQDNSPLHF. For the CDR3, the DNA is TGTGCCAGCAGCAAGGGACAGGATAATTCACCCCTCCACTTT. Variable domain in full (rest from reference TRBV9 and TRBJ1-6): DSGVTQTPKHLITATGQRVTLRCSPRSGDLSVYWYQQSLDQGLQFLIQYYNGEERAKGNILERFSAQQFPDLHSELNLSSLELGDSALYFCASSKGQDNSPLHFGNGTRLTVT.

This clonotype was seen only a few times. This CDR3 reads CASSPATSRNTGELFF. The CDR3, as DNA: TGTGCCAGCAGCCCCGCGACTAGCAGGAACACCGGGGAGCTGTTTTTT. The J gene is TRBJ2-2, the V gene TRBV7-2; 7 nucleotides line up with TRBD2. J gave up 1 base and V 5 bases, and 7 bases lay outside the gene matches. The CDR3 spans 16 residues. The V gene's germline CDR1 is SGHTA and CDR2 FQGNSA.

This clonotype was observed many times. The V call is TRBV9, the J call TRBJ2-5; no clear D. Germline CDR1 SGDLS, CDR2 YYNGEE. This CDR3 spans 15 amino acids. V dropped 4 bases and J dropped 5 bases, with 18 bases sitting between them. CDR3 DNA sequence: TGTGCCAGCAGCCCTTCGAGCTCAATCCGGGAGACCCAGTACTTC. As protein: CASSPSSSIRETQYF.

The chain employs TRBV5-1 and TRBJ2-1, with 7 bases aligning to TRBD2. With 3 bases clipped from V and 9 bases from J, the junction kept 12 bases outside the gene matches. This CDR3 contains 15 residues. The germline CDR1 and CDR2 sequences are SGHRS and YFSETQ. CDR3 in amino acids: CASSSHGGEVGEQFF. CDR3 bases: TGCGCCAGCAGCTCCCATGGGGGGGAGGTGGGTGAGCAGTTCTTC.

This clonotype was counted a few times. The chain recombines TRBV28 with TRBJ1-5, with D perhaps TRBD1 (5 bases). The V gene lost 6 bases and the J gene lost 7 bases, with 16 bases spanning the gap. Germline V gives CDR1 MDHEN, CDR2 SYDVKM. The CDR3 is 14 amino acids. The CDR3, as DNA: TGTGCCAGCAGATTGGGAGGGACGGGGCAGCCCCAGCATTTT. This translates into CASRLGGTGQPQHF.

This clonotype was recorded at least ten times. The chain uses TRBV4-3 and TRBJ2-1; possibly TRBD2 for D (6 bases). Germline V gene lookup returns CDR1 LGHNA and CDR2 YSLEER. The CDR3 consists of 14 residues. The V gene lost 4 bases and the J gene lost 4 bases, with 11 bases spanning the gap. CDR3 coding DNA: TGCGCCAGCAGCCGTACGGAGGGGTACAATGAGCAGTTCTTC. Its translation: CASSRTEGYNEQFF.

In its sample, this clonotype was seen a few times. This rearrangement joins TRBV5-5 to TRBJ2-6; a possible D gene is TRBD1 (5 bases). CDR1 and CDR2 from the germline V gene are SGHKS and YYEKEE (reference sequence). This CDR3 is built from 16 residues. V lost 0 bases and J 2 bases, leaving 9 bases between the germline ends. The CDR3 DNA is TGTGCCAGCAGCTTGGCAGGGTGGGCTGGGGCCAACGTCCTGACTTTC. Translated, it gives CASSLAGWAGANVLTF.

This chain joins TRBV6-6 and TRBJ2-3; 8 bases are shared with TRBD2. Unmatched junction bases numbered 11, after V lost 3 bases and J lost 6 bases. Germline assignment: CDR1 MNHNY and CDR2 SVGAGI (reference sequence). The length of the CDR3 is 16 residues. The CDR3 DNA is TGTGCCAGCAGTTATGATGGCGGGAGGCTTTTGGATACGCAGTATTTT. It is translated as CASSYDGGRLLDTQYF.

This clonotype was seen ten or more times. The CDR3 DNA sequence: TGCAGTGCCCTAATTCGTGGGGCGAAACCTGGGGCCAACGTCCTGACTTTC. It is translated as CSALIRGAKPGANVLTF. V gene TRBV20-1 combines with J gene TRBJ2-6, with D possibly being TRBD1 (5 bases). V dropped 6 bases and J dropped 2 bases, with 20 bases sitting between them. The CDR3 is made up of 17 amino acids. In germline, CDR1 is DFQATT, CDR2 SNEGSKA (reference sequence).

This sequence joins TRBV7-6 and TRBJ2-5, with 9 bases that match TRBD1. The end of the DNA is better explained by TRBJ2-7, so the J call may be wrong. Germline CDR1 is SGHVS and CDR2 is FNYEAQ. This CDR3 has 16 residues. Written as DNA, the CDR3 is TGTGCCAGCAGCTTGAATCCGGGACAGGGAGGGTACGAGCAGTACTTC. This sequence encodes CASSLNPGQGGYEQYF.

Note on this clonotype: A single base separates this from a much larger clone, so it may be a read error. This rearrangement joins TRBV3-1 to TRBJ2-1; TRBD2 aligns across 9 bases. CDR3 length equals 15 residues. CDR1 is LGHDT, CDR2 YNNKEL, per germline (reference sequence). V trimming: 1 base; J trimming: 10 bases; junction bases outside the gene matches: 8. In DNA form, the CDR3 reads TGTGCCAGCAGCCAAGGTCTAGCGGGGAACGAGGAGCAGTTCTTC. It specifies CASSQGLAGNEEQFF.

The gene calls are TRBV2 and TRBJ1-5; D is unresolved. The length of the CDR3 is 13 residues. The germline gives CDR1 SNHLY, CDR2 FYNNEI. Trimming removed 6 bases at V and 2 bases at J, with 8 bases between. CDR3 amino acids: CASRYAGNQPQHF. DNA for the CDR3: TGTGCCAGCAGGTACGCGGGCAATCAGCCCCAGCATTTT.

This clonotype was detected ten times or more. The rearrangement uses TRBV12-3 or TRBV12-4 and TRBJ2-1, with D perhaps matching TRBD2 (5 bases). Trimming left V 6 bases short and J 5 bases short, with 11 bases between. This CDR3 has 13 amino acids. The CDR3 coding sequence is TGTGCCAGCAGACGTACTAGGGACAATGAGCAGTTCTTC. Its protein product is CASRRTRDNEQFF.

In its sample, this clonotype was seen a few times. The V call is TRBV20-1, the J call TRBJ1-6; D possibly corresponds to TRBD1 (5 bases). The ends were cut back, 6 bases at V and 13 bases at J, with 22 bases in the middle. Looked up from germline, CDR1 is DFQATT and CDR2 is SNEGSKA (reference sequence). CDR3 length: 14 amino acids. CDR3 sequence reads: CSATRVKGSFPLHF. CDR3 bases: TGCAGTGCGACCAGGGTTAAGGGTTCATTCCCCCTCCACTTT.

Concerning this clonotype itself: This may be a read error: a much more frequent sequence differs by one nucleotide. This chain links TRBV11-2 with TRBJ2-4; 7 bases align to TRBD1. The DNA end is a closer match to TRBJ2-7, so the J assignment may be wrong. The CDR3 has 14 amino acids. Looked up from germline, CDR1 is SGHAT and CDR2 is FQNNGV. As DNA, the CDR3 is TGTGCCGGCAGCTTGGACAGGTTAACCTACGAGCAGTACTTC. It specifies CAGSLDRLTYEQYF.

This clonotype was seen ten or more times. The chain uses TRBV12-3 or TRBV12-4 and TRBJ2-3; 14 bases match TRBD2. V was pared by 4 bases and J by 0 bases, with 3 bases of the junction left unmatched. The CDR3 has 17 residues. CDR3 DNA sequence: TGTGCCAGCAGTTGGACTAGCGGGGGGCCTAGCACAGATACGCAGTATTTT. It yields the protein CASSWTSGGPSTDTQYF.

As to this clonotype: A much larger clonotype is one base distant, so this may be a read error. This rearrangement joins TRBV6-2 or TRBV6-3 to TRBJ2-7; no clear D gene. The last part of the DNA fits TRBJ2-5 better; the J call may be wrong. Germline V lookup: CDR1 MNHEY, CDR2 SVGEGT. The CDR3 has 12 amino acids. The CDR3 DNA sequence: TGTGCCAGCAGTTACGTCGCGGAGACCCAGTACTTC. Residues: CASSYVAETQYF.

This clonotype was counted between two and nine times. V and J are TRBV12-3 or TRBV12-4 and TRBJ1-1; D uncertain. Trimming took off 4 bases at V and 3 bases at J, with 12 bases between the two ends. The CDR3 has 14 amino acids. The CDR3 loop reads CASSSGGGHTEAFF. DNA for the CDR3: TGTGCCAGCAGTTCGGGTGGAGGCCACACTGAAGCTTTCTTT.

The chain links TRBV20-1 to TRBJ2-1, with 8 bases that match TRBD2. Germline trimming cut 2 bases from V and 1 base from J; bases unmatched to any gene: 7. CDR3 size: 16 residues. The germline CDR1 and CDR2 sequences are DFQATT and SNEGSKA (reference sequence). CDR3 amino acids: CSARLLAGGSYNEQFF. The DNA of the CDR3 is TGCAGTGCTAGACTGCTGGCGGGAGGTTCCTACAATGAGCAGTTCTTC.

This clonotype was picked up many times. The DNA for the CDR3 is TGTGCCAGCAGCGTGCGCGGGGACACGAGTAACTATGGCTACACCTTC. Its protein is CASSVRGDTSNYGYTF. V and J are TRBV9 and TRBJ1-2; D is possibly TRBD1 (6 bases). The ends were cut back, 2 bases at V and 1 base at J, with 15 bases in the middle. The CDR3 sequence is 16 residues long. Germline CDR1 SGDLS, CDR2 YYNGEE. Full variable domain (rest looked up from reference TRBV9 and TRBJ1-2): DSGVTQTPKHLITATGQRVTLRCSPRSGDLSVYWYQQSLDQGLQFLIQYYNGEERAKGNILERFSAQQFPDLHSELNLSSLELGDSALYFCASSVRGDTSNYGYTFGSGTRLTVV.